The source of this TCR beta chain is a study of control samples from healthy donors and cancer patients. Sequencing used immunoSEQ multiplex PCR; TCRdb keeps in-frame clones, though not all of them. The sample lists 90,000 to 150,000 clones; approximately 88% were seen once. CDR1 KGHSH and CDR2 LQKENI come from the germline V gene. The CDR3 extends over 16 amino acids. Unmatched junction bases numbered 11, after V lost 2 bases and J lost 8 bases. This receptor was identified in a man aged 35 to 55 in good health. Sequenced input: blood. The rearrangement uses TRBV18 and TRBJ1-4; TRBD1 aligns across 7 bases. The CDR3 nucleotides read TGTGCCAGCTCACCAAGCCACGACAGGGTGGACGAAAAACTGTTTTTT. Translation: CASSPSHDRVDEKLFF.